A selection of T cell receptor beta chains follows, all from one sample in a study of cytomegalovirus exposure and HLA in healthy donors. Clones were read by immunoSEQ multiplex PCR, and TCRdb kept only the in-frame ones, dropping some. This table has 150,000 to 200,000 clones, around 80% appearing once. Source material: PBMCs. These receptors came from a man aged 18 to 29 in good health and CMV-seronegative. Both conserved end residues are part of each CDR3. Each record gives: D gene, clone size, J gene, V gene, CDR3 DNA, CDR3 protein. D genes are given only for firm matches. Part of the rows lack a size; the others show once, few, many or a class for expanded clones.

>-|few|TRBJ1-2|TRBV19
TGTGCCAGTAGTCACCATAAATACGGCTATGGCTACACCTTC
CASSHHKYGYGYTF
>-|-|TRBJ1-2|TRBV6-1
TGTGCCAGCAGTGAAGCGCTCTCCAGGGATGGCTACACCTTC
CASSEALSRDGYTF
>TRBD1|once|TRBJ1-5|TRBV19
TGTGCCAGCCGGGACAGGGGAAACCAGCCCCAGCATTTT
CASRDRGNQPQHF
>-|-|TRBJ2-2|TRBV7-3
TGTGCCAGCAGCGTAACACACCACACCGGGGAGCTGTTTTTT
CASSVTHHTGELFF
>-|-|TRBJ2-3|TRBV7-2
TGTGCCAGCAGCTCCCCTAGCACAGATACGCAGTATTTT
CASSSPSTDTQYF
>-|once|TRBJ1-3|TRBV5-1
TGCGCCAGCAGCTTGGAGGCGGGGACGGGAAACACCATATATTTT
CASSLEAGTGNTIYF
>TRBD1|few|TRBJ1-4|TRBV27
TGTGCCAGCAGTCCAATATCCCGGGACAGGGGACGGAATGAAAAACTGTTTTTT
CASSPISRDRGRNEKLFF
>-|-|TRBJ2-1|TRBV30
TGTGCCTGGGGTTCGAGCTCCTACAATGAGCAGTTCTTC
CAWGSSSYNEQFF
>TRBD1|few|TRBJ1-2|TRBV7-3
TGTGCCAGCAGCTCGTCGGGGACAGGCCCTCATGGCTACACCTTC
CASSSSGTGPHGYTF
>-|-|TRBJ2-3|TRBV6-6
TGTGCCAGCAGTCCTCGGCACAGGGGCACAGATACGCAGTATTTT
CASSPRHRGTDTQYF
>-|-|TRBJ2-1|TRBV2
TGTGCCAGCAGTGAGAGAATGCCGAACGGTGAGCAGTTCTTC
CASSERMPNGEQFF
>TRBD1|-|TRBJ2-7|TRBV5-1
TGCGCCAGCAGCTGGGACAGTTCCTACGAGCAGTACTTC
CASSWDSSYEQYF
>-|-|TRBJ1-4|TRBV19
TGTGCCAGTAGTGCTGGGGGCGCTAATGAAAAACTGTTTTTT
CASSAGGANEKLFF
>-|-|TRBJ2-3|TRBV5-1
TGCGCCAGCAGCAACTCTGGTACAGATACGCAGTATTTT
CASSNSGTDTQYF
>-|-|TRBJ1-1|TRBV6-1
TGTGCCAGCAGTGCCACATTAAACCCTGAAGCTTTCTTT
CASSATLNPEAFF
>-|once|TRBJ1-1|TRBV4-3
TGCGCCAGCAGCCAAGACGTCGGGAACACTGAAGCTTTCTTT
CASSQDVGNTEAFF
>-|-|TRBJ1-4|TRBV9
TGTGCCAGCAGCGTAGGCGGGGAGGAGAAAAAACTGTTTTTT
CASSVGGEEKKLFF
>-|-|TRBJ2-5|TRBV30
TGTGCCTGGAGCCGCCGACCTGCAGTTCGGGACTTC
CAWSRRPAVRDF
>TRBD2|-|TRBJ2-5|TRBV5-1
TGCGCCAGCAGCCTAACTAGCGGGGGGGCGAAAGAGACCCAGTACTTC
CASSLTSGGAKETQYF
>TRBD2|-|TRBJ2-1|TRBV6-1
TGTGCCAGCAGGCCCCAAGCGGGGCTCTACAATGAGCAGTTCTTC
CASRPQAGLYNEQFF
>-|-|TRBJ2-6|TRBV7-2
TGTGCCAGCAGCCTATCAGCCACAGGGATCCCCTCTGGGGCCAACGTCCTGACTTTC
CASSLSATGIPSGANVLTF
>TRBD1|-|TRBJ1-5|TRBV19
TGTGCCAGTACCGACAGGGCAAATCAGCCCCAGCATTTT
CASTDRANQPQHF
>TRBD2|once|TRBJ2-1|TRBV18
TGTGCCAGCTCACCAGTTAGCGGGGAATCCTACAATGAGCAGTTCTTC
CASSPVSGESYNEQFF
>-|-|TRBJ1-1|TRBV5-4
TGTGCCAGCAGCCCGGGGATGGGGACTGAAGCTTTCTTT
CASSPGMGTEAFF
>TRBD2|-|TRBJ2-1|TRBV25-1
TGTGCCAGCAGTGAGCTTTGGCGGGAGGGCCCCGGCTACAATGAGCAGTTCTTC
CASSELWREGPGYNEQFF
>-|-|TRBJ1-4|TRBV9
TGTGCCAGCAGCGCGACCCCAGGGGCTGAAAAACTGTTTTTT
CASSATPGAEKLFF
>TRBD1|-|TRBJ1-2|TRBV2
TGTGCCAGCATGAGACAGGGGGTATATGGCTACACCTTC
CASMRQGVYGYTF
>TRBD2|-|TRBJ2-7|TRBV9
TGTGCCAGCAGTGGGGAGGGTGACTACGAGCAGTACTTC
CASSGEGDYEQYF
>TRBD2|-|TRBJ2-7|TRBV4-3
TGCGCCAGCAGCCAAGTCCCGGGACTAGCGTACGAGCAGTACTTC
CASSQVPGLAYEQYF
>-|-|TRBJ1-1|TRBV30
TGTGCCTGGAAAGGTGGAGGGGTTGGAGCTTTCTTT
CAWKGGGVGAFF
>-|-|TRBJ2-7|TRBV4-1
TGCGCCAGCAGCCAAGGATCCGACGGAGCGGCTGGGGAATGTGAGCAGTACTTC
CASSQGSDGAAGECEQYF
>TRBD2|-|TRBJ2-5|TRBV7-9
TGTGCCAGCAGCACAAATAATCTACTAGCGGGGAGAGAGACCCAGTACTTC
CASSTNNLLAGRETQYF
>TRBD1|-|TRBJ2-7|TRBV6-8
TGTGCCAGCAGATATGCCTTAGGGACAGGGGCGGACGAGCAGTACTTC
CASRYALGTGADEQYF
>-|few|TRBJ1-1|TRBV5-1
TGCGCCAGCAGCTTAGGACGGGAGAACACTGAAGCTTTCTTT
CASSLGRENTEAFF
>-|-|TRBJ1-1|TRBV29-1
TGCAGCCACGGGACAAGGAACACTGAAGCTTTCTTT
CSHGTRNTEAFF
>TRBD1|few|TRBJ2-7|TRBV5-1
TGCGCCAGCAGCTTGGACGGGACAGGTAAATACGAGCAGTACTTC
CASSLDGTGKYEQYF
>TRBD2|-|TRBJ2-7|TRBV30
TGTGCCTGGAGTGGGGTAGCGGGATACGAGCAGTACTTC
CAWSGVAGYEQYF
>-|-|TRBJ2-6|TRBV6-5
TGTGCCAGCAGTCCCCGGTACTCTGGGGCCAACGTCCTGACTTTC
CASSPRYSGANVLTF
>TRBD2|-|TRBJ2-7|TRBV10-1
TGCGCCAGCACCTCACTAGCGGGAGATTCCCACGAGCAGTACTTC
CASTSLAGDSHEQYF
>-|-|TRBJ1-2|TRBV5-6
TGTGCCAGCAGCTACCAGGGTGACAGTGGCTACACCTTC
CASSYQGDSGYTF
>TRBD1|once|TRBJ2-3|TRBV7-9
TGTGCCAGCAGCTTAGGTTTTGACAGGGTGACAGATACGCAGTATTTT
CASSLGFDRVTDTQYF
>TRBD1|-|TRBJ1-1|TRBV29-1
TGCAGCGGTCTCACAGGGGTCACTGAAGCTTTCTTT
CSGLTGVTEAFF